This T cell receptor (beta chain) was sequenced during a study of T cells in Graves' hyperthyroidism and ophthalmopathy. On this clonotype: Its specificity is not known.

Germline CDR1 is LNHDA and CDR2 is SQIVND (reference sequence). The V and J ends lost 4 bases and 7 bases respectively, with 14 bases between them. This CDR3 is 15 amino acids long. The study's findings and limits: Using 13 V-J features, a model discriminated ophthalmopathy from stable hyperthyroidism. Most expanded thyroid clonotypes above 0.001 recurred in blood.

Diagnostic assessment was based on clinical symptoms, serum thyroxine and TRAb, thyroid ultrasound and orbital computed tomography. TCR beta CDR3 region amplification was performed from RNA transcripts. TCR CDR3 regions were first amplified by RT-PCR with HTBI primers. A single record per CDR3 protein comes from TCRdb applying MiXCR to the multiplex PCR reads. Altogether about 160,000 distinct CDR3 sequences are present, 9.4% being singletons, with the ten largest covering roughly a fifth. The source is a woman under 30 with Graves' hyperthyroidism that later progressed to Graves' ophthalmopathy. Sequenced material: blood. J is TRBJ1-6 and V is TRBV19; D unclear. This CDR3 reads CASSTPSRANSPLHF. CDR3 in DNA: TGTGCCAGTAGTACCCCCTCAAGGGCGAATTCACCCCTCCACTTT.